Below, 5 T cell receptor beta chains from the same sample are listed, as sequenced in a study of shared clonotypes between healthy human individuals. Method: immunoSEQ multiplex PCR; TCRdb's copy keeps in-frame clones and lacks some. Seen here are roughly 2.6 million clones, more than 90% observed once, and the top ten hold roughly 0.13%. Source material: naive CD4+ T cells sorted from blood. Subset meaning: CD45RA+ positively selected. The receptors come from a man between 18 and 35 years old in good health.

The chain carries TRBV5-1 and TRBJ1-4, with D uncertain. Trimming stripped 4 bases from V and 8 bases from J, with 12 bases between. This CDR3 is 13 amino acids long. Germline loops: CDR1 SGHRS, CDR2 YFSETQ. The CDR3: CASSPDAGEKLFF. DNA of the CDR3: TGCGCCAGCAGCCCGGACGCCGGAGAAAAACTGTTTTTT.

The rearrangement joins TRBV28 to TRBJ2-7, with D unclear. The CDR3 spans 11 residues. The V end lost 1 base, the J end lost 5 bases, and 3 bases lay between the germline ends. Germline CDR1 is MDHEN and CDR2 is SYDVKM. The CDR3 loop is CASSLFNEQYF. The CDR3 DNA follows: TGTGCCAGCAGTTTATTCAACGAGCAGTACTTC.

The CDR3 bases are TGTGCCTGGAGTGTACAAGGAACGGGGGGGAATCAGCCCCAGCATTTT. Translating gives CAWSVQGTGGNQPQHF. This sequence joins TRBV30 and TRBJ1-5, with a weak D call TRBD1 (5 bases). The V gene lost 0 bases and the J gene lost 4 bases, with 16 bases spanning the gap. CDR3 length equals 16 residues. CDR1 and CDR2 (germline): GTSNPN, SVGIG (reference sequence).

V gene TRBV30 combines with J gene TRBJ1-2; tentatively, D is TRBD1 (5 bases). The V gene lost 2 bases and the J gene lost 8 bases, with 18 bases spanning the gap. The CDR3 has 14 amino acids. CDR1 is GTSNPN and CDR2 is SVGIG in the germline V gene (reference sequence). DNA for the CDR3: TGTGCCTGGAGTCCCGGGACGGTTGTCCGAGGCTACACCTTC. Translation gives CAWSPGTVVRGYTF. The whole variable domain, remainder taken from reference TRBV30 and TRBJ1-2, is SQTIHQWPATLVQPVGSPLSLECTVEGTSNPNLYWYRQAAGRGLQLLFYSVGIGQISSEVPQNLSASRPQDRQFILSSKKLLLSDSGFYLCAWSPGTVVRGYTFGSGTRLTVV.

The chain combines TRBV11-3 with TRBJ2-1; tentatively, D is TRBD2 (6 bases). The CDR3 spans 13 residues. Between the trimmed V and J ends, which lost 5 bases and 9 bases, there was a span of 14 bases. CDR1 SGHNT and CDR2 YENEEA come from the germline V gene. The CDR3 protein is CASSPRREGEQFF. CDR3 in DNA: TGTGCCAGCAGCCCGAGGCGGGAAGGTGAGCAGTTCTTC.